Included here is one T cell receptor beta chain sequence, with context. Its antigen is not known. The sample originates from a study of TIL therapy for anti-PD-1-resistant metastatic lung cancer. Study summary: Progressing patients received lymphodepletion, expanded TIL infusion and IL-2. A few tumors were EGFR-mutant and two were ALK-rearranged.

The trim removed 3 bases at V and 2 bases at J, leaving 7 bases unmatched. CDR3 size: 16 residues. Germline CDR1 and CDR2: SGHAT and FQNNGV. General study findings and limits: After infusion, TIL clonotypes partly replaced peripheral T cells and declined over months.

Described time point: pre-treatment sample, taken before nivolumab and TIL therapy. The libraries were made with immunoSEQ v3. Libraries were sequenced to 2 million or so read pairs (survey) or roughly 5-6.5 million (deep). Libraries were prepared by immunoSEQ multiplex PCR; TCRdb keeps only in-frame clonotypes and omits some of them. The top ten hold 5.5% to 8.5% of the sample, which has about 60,000 clones, 55% to 75% seen once. The V gene is TRBV11-2, the J gene TRBJ2-7; TRBD2 matches 10 bases. The sequence was collected from a person aged 25 to 79 with non-small cell lung cancer. The input for sequencing was blood, taken at baseline. Here the CDR3 reads CASSFGLAETPYEQYF. Written as DNA, the CDR3 is TGTGCCAGCAGCTTCGGACTAGCGGAAACCCCCTACGAGCAGTACTTC.